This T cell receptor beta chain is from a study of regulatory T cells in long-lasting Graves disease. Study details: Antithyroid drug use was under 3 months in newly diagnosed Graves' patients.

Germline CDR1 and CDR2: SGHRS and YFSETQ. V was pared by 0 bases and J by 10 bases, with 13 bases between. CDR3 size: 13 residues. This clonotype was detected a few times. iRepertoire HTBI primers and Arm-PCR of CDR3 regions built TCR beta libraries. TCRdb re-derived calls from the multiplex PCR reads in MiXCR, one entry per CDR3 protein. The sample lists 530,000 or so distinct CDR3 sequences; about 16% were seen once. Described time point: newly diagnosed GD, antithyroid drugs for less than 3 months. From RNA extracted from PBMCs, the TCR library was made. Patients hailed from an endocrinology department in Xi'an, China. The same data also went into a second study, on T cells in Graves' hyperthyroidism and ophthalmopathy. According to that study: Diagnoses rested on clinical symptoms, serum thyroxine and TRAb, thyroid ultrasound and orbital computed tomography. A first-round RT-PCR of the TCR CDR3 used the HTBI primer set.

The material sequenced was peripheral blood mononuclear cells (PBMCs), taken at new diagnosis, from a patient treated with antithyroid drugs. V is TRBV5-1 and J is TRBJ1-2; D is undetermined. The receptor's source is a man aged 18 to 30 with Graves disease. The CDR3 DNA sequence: TGCGCCAGCAGCTTGGATATTAACCGGGACTACACCTTC. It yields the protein CASSLDINRDYTF.